Following are 20 T cell receptor beta chains from one sample sequenced in a study of T cell repertoires in cytomegalovirus infection (dated by TCRdb to the late 2010s). The sample was run on an Illumina HiSeq 1500. The public reads were reanalyzed by TCRdb: fastp trimming at Q25, MiXCR alignment, in-frame beta chains only. Each record represents a unique CDR3 protein, reported with the most common genes and DNA among its rows. Counted in this sample were some 700,000 distinct CDR3 sequences; 35% of them appeared once. Under 3.5% of the sample is in the top ten clones. Sequencing input: PBMCs. These TCRs come from a human donor in good health (CMV status not recorded). Some clones in this sample may be carry-over from other donors' samples.

The DNA of the CDR3 is TGTGCCAGCAGCCCGTCCCTGGGATGGGGAGGGCAAGGGACCGGGGAGCTGTTTTTT. As protein: CASSPSLGWGGQGTGELFF. The chain recombines TRBV3-1 with TRBJ2-2, with TRBD2 matching over 7 bases. Per germline, CDR1 LGHDT and CDR2 YNNKEL (reference sequence). The CDR3 is 19 amino acids. V shed 4 bases and J 5 bases; nucleotides not matched to a gene: 19.

This clonotype has just a few counts. The gene calls are TRBV10-3 and TRBJ2-1, with 10 nucleotides matching TRBD2. V lost 10 bases to trimming and J lost 5 bases; unmatched junction nucleotides: 8. The CDR3 is 14 amino acids. The V gene's germline CDR1 is ENHRY and CDR2 SYGVKD. This CDR3 is CATRTSGDNNEQFF. The CDR3 DNA sequence: TGTGCCACCCGAACTAGCGGGGACAACAATGAGCAGTTCTTC.

This rearrangement joins TRBV5-6 to TRBJ1-1; D unresolved. The CDR3 extends over 13 amino acids. V was pared by 4 bases and J by 4 bases, with 11 bases between. The germline V gene encodes CDR1 SGHDT and CDR2 YYEEEE. In DNA, the CDR3 is TGTGCCAGCAGCCCCCCAGAGGTCACTGAAGCTTTCTTT. Encoded protein: CASSPPEVTEAFF.

This clonotype was seen a handful of times. The genes are TRBV28 and TRBJ2-7; 9 bases are shared with TRBD1. This CDR3 comprises 18 residues. The V gene end was trimmed by 3 bases and the J gene end by 3 bases; junction bases not matched to a gene: 15. Germline CDR1 MDHEN, CDR2 SYDVKM. This chain's CDR3 is CASSFGDRVTSPLYEQYF. Written as DNA, the CDR3 is TGTGCCAGCAGTTTCGGGGACAGGGTAACCTCTCCCCTCTACGAGCAGTACTTC.

The genes are TRBV12-3 or TRBV12-4 and TRBJ2-1; 10 bases line up with TRBD2. This CDR3 region has 14 residues. V lost 7 bases and J lost 7; bases outside the gene matches: 7. CDR3 bases: TGTGCCAGCAATCCTAGCGGGAGATGGAATGAGCAGTTCTTC. Protein product: CASNPSGRWNEQFF.

A few counts support this clonotype. This chain connects TRBV7-2 to TRBJ1-2; possibly TRBD1 for D (5 bases). Germline assignment: CDR1 SGHTA and CDR2 FQGNSA. The CDR3 consists of 13 residues. The V end lost 0 bases, the J end lost 7 bases, and 9 bases lay between the germline ends. CDR3 residues: CASSLAGGVGYTF. Here the CDR3 DNA reads TGTGCCAGCAGCTTAGCGGGGGGGGTTGGCTACACCTTC.

The V and J genes are TRBV5-4 and TRBJ2-5; unclear D gene. V was trimmed by 0 bases and J by 5 bases, leaving 5 bases between them. Germline V gives CDR1 SGHNT, CDR2 YYREEE (reference sequence). This CDR3 has 12 amino acids. The CDR3 reads CASSLDWETQYF. Here the CDR3 DNA reads TGTGCCAGCAGCTTGGATTGGGAGACCCAGTACTTC.

This clonotype turned up a few times. The CDR3 here is CASSFRDRSIDEAFF. CDR3 in DNA: TGTGCCAGCAGCTTTCGGGACAGGAGTATTGATGAAGCTTTCTTT. The chain uses TRBV7-9 and TRBJ1-1; 8 nucleotides align to TRBD1. V dropped 3 bases and J dropped 7; count of bases not matched to a gene: 10. The germline V gene has CDR1 SEHNR and CDR2 FQNEAQ (reference sequence). The CDR3 spans 15 residues.

The gene calls are TRBV19 and TRBJ2-1; D uncertain. The germline gives CDR1 LNHDA, CDR2 SQIVND (reference sequence). There are 16 residues in the CDR3. The ends were cut back, 3 bases at V and 1 base at J, with 13 bases in the middle. CDR3 DNA sequence: TGTGCCAGTAGTATGGTTAGCCCTCCTTCCTACAATGAGCAGTTCTTC. This gives the protein CASSMVSPPSYNEQFF.

This clonotype was picked up a small number of times. V is TRBV6-1 and J is TRBJ2-1; TRBD2 matches 7 bases. In germline, CDR1 is MNHNS, CDR2 SASEGT. The CDR3 has 14 amino acids. V lost 11 bases and J lost 0; bases outside the gene matches: 7. The CDR3 DNA follows: TGTGCCGCGGCGCGGGAGAGCTCCTACAATGAGCAGTTCTTC. It specifies CAAARESSYNEQFF.

This clonotype was observed a few times. The CDR3 nucleotides read TGTGCCAGCAGTTTCGGGCCGGGACCCCAGCCCCTCCACTTT. Translating gives CASSFGPGPQPLHF. The chain uses TRBV6-1 and TRBJ1-6, with D perhaps matching TRBD1 (5 bases). Germline loops: CDR1 MNHNS, CDR2 SASEGT. This CDR3 is built from 14 residues. The V end was cut by 5 bases, the J end by 13 bases, with 18 bases between.

CDR3 region: CAITLGRGDEKLFF. CDR3 sequence (DNA): TGTGCCATTACGCTGGGGAGAGGGGATGAAAAACTGTTTTTT. The rearrangement links TRBV6-1 to TRBJ1-4; D perhaps matches TRBD1 (5 bases). Trimming pared 10 bases from V and 6 bases from J, leaving 18 bases between. CDR3 length: 14 amino acids. Germline lookup yields CDR1 MNHNS and CDR2 SASEGT.

The rearrangement links TRBV20-1 to TRBJ2-7; tentative D call: TRBD2 (6 bases). The V and J ends lost 5 bases and 6 bases respectively, with 17 bases between them. Per germline, CDR1 DFQATT and CDR2 SNEGSKA (reference sequence). This CDR3 region has 13 residues. The CDR3 reads CSAFRQVGGEQYF. The CDR3 nucleotides are TGCAGTGCTTTCCGGCAGGTCGGGGGCGAGCAGTACTTC.

This clonotype was recorded a few times. J is TRBJ2-5 and V is TRBV29-1, with D maybe TRBD2 (6 bases). The CDR3 covers 13 residues. V was pared by 2 bases and J by 4 bases, with 11 bases between. Germline lookup yields CDR1 SQVTM and CDR2 ANQGSEA. CDR3 amino acids: CSVESGRGETQYF. CDR3 sequence (DNA): TGCAGCGTTGAATCGGGGCGGGGAGAGACCCAGTACTTC.

CDR3 in amino acids: CASSLRDTRVDEQYF. For the CDR3, the DNA is TGTGCCAGCAGTTTACGGGACACAAGGGTAGACGAGCAGTACTTC. This chain uses TRBV27 with TRBJ2-7; tentative D call: TRBD1 (6 bases). Trimming left V 2 bases short and J 5 bases short, with 16 bases between. From germline, CDR1 is MNHEY and CDR2 SMNVEV (reference sequence). There are 15 residues in the CDR3.

The rearrangement links TRBV7-2 to TRBJ1-2; TRBD1 is a possible D gene (5 bases). CDR1 and CDR2 (germline): SGHTA, FQGNSA. The V end was cut by 5 bases, the J end by 6 bases, with 16 bases between. The CDR3 is 14 residues long. The chain's CDR3 is CASSVLRGYNGYTF. Written as DNA, the CDR3 is TGTGCCAGCAGCGTACTAAGGGGCTACAATGGCTACACCTTC.

The chain is built from TRBV7-9 and TRBJ2-1, with 12 bases aligning to TRBD2. CDR1 and CDR2 from the germline V gene are SEHNR and FQNEAQ (reference sequence). There are 17 residues in the CDR3. The V segment lost 2 bases and the J segment 6 bases; nucleotides outside the gene matches: 8. Here the CDR3 DNA reads TGTGCCAGCAGCTTACTTCTAGCGGGAGGGCTACGCAATGAGCAGTTCTTC. This translates into CASSLLLAGGLRNEQFF.

The V call is TRBV5-1, the J call TRBJ1-1; 8 bases are a match to TRBD1. Germline values: CDR1 SGHRS, CDR2 YFSETQ. This CDR3 contains 14 residues. The V segment lost 7 bases and the J segment 4 bases; nucleotides outside the gene matches: 9. CDR3 loop: CASAQTGAGTEAFF. DNA of the CDR3: TGCGCCAGCGCCCAGACAGGGGCGGGCACTGAAGCTTTCTTT.

V gene TRBV27 combines with J gene TRBJ2-5; tentatively, D is TRBD1 or TRBD2 (5 bases each). CDR1 MNHEY and CDR2 SMNVEV come from the germline V gene (reference sequence). Trimming left V 1 base short and J 8 bases short, with 17 bases between. This CDR3 comprises 15 residues. For the CDR3, the DNA is TGTGCCAGCAGTTTATTGACCGGGGCTTCAGATACCCAGTACTTC. Translating it yields CASSLLTGASDTQYF.

This chain uses TRBV19 with TRBJ2-7; tentatively, D is TRBD2 (5 bases). The CDR3 consists of 13 residues. Germline CDR1 reads LNHDA; CDR2 reads SQIVND (reference sequence). Deletions cut 1 base from V and 6 bases from J, with 10 bases between. This chain's CDR3 is CASSIVRASEQYF. The CDR3 region has the DNA TGTGCCAGTAGTATAGTGAGGGCCAGCGAGCAGTACTTC.